A single T cell receptor (beta chain) is shown here with its context. Its antigen is still unknown. Deletions cut 2 bases from V and 6 bases from J, with 11 bases between. This CDR3 has 14 residues. Germline V lookup: CDR1 SGHRS, CDR2 YFSETQ. This sample is drawn from a study of T cells in narcolepsy. Produced via immunoSEQ multiplex PCR; TCRdb's table is partial and in-frame only. This table holds some 30,000 clones, roughly four fifths found once. General study results and limits: Reportedly, autoreactive clonotypes were serially detected in patients' blood but not controls'. HCRT-specific and TRIB2-specific autoreactive clonotypes appeared among same-patient CSF and blood CD4+ clonotypes.

The origin of this receptor is a human donor with narcolepsy. The chain links TRBV5-1 to TRBJ2-2; no clear D. Sequencing used CD45RA- memory CD4+ T cells from PBMCs. CDR3 amino acids: CASSFDYGSGELFF. CDR3 nucleotides: TGCGCCAGCAGCTTCGATTATGGTTCCGGGGAGCTGTTTTTT.